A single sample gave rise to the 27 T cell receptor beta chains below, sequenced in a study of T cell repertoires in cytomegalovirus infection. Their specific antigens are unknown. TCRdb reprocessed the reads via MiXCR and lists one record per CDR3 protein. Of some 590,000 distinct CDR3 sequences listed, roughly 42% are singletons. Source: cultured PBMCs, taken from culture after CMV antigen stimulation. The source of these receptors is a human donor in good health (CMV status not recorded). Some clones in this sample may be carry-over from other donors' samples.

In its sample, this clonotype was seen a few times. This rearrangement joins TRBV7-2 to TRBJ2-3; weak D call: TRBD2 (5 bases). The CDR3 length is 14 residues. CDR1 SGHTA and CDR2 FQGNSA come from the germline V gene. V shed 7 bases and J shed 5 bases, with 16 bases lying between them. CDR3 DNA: TGTGCCAGCACCTTTACGGGGTCGGGAGATACGCAGTATTTT. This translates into CASTFTGSGDTQYF.

CDR3 DNA sequence: TGTGCCAGCAGTTACCCCGTAGCGGGAAAAGAGACCCAGTACTTC. Protein product: CASSYPVAGKETQYF. This chain connects TRBV6-6 to TRBJ2-5; 8 bases are shared with TRBD2. The CDR3 covers 15 residues. The trim removed 2 bases at V and 3 bases at J, leaving 5 bases unmatched. Germline CDR1 reads MNHNY; CDR2 reads SVGAGI (reference sequence).

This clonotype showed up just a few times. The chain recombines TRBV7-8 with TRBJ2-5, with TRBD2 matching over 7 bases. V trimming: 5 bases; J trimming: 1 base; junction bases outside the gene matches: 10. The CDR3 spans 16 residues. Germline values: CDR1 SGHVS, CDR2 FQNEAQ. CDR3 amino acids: CASSHRRLAPQETQYF. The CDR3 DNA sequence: TGTGCCAGCAGCCACCGAAGACTAGCACCCCAAGAGACCCAGTACTTC.

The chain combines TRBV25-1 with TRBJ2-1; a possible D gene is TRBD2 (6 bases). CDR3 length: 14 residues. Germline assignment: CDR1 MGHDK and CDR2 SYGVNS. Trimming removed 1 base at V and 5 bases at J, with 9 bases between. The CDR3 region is CASSEWGTDNEQFF. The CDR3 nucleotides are TGTGCCAGCAGTGAATGGGGGACTGACAATGAGCAGTTCTTC.

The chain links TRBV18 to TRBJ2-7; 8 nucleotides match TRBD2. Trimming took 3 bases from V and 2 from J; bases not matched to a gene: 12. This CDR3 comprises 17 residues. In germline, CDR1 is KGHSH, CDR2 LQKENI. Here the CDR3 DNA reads TGTGCCAGCTCACCGACTAGCAGCGGGGGAGCAGCCTACGAGCAGTACTTC. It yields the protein CASSPTSSGGAAYEQYF.

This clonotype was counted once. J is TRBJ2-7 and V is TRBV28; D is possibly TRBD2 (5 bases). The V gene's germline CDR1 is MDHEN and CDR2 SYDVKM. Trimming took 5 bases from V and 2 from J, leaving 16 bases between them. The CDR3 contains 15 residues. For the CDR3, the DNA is TGTGCCAGCAGTACCCCCTCGGGGAGAGCCTACGAGCAGTACTTC. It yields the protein CASSTPSGRAYEQYF.

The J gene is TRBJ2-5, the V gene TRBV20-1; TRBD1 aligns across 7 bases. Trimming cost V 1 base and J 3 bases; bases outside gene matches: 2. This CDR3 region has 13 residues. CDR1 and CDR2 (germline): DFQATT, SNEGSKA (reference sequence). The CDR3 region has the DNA TGCAGTGCTAGAGGGGGGACAGAAGAGACCCAGTACTTC. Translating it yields CSARGGTEETQYF.

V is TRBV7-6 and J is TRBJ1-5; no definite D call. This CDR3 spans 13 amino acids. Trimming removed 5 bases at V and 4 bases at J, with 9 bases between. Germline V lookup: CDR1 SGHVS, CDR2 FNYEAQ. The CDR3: CASSPGWNQPQHF. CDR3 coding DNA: TGTGCCAGCAGCCCAGGATGGAATCAGCCCCAGCATTTT.

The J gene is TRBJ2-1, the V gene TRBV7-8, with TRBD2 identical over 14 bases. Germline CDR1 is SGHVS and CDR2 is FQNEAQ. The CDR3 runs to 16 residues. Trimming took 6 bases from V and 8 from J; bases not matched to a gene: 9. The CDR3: CASSASRLAGGHEQFF. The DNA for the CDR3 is TGTGCCAGCAGTGCTTCCCGACTAGCGGGGGGGCATGAGCAGTTCTTC. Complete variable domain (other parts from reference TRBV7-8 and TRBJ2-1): GAGVSQSPRYKVAKRGQDVALRCDPISGHVSLFWYQQALGQGPEFLTYFQNEAQLDKSGLPSDRFFAERPEGSVSTLKIQRTQQEDSAVYLCASSASRLAGGHEQFFGPGTRLTVL.

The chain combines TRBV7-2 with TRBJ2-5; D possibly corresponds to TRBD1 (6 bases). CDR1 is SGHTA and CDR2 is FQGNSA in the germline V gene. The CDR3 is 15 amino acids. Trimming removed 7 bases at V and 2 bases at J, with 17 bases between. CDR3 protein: CASTRLRDMQETQYF. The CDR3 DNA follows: TGTGCCAGCACCCGATTACGGGACATGCAAGAGACCCAGTACTTC. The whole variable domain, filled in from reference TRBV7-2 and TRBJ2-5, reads GAGVSQSPSNKVTEKGKDVELRCDPISGHTALYWYRQSLGQGLEFLIYFQGNSAPDKSGLPSDRFSAERTGGSVSTLTIQRTQQEDSAVYLCASTRLRDMQETQYFGPGTRLLVL.

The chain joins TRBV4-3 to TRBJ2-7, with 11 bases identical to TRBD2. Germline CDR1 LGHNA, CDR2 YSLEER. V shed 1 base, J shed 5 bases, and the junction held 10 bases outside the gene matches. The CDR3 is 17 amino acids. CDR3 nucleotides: TGCGCCAGCAGCCAAGGTCCCCTAGCGGGAGGCGTGGACGAGCAGTACTTC. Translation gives CASSQGPLAGGVDEQYF.

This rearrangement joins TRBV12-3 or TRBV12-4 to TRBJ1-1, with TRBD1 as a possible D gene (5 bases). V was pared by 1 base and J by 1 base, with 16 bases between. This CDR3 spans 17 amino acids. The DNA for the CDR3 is TGTGCCAGCAGTTTAGACAGGTTTAGATTTGGGAACACTGAAGCTTTCTTT. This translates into CASSLDRFRFGNTEAFF.

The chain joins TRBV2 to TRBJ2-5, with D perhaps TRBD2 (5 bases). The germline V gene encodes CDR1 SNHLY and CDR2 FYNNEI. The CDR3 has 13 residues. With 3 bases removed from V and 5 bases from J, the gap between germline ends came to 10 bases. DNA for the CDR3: TGTGCCAGCAGTGACCGAAGGAGGGAGACCCAGTACTTC. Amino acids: CASSDRRRETQYF.

Here the CDR3 DNA reads TGTGCCAGCAGTGAGTACGGGGTGCCCTACGAGCAGTACTTC. Translated, it gives CASSEYGVPYEQYF. The chain is built from TRBV2 and TRBJ2-7, with a tentative D call TRBD2 (5 bases). Trimming took off 3 bases at V and 2 bases at J, with 11 bases between the two ends. CDR3 length equals 14 residues. Looked up from germline, CDR1 is SNHLY and CDR2 is FYNNEI.

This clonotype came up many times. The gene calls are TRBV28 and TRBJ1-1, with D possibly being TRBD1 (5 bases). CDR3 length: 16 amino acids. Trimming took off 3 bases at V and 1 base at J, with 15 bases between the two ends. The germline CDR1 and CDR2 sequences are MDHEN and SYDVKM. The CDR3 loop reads CASSFEGQGRNTEAFF. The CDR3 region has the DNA TGTGCCAGCAGTTTTGAGGGCCAGGGCAGGAACACTGAAGCTTTCTTT.

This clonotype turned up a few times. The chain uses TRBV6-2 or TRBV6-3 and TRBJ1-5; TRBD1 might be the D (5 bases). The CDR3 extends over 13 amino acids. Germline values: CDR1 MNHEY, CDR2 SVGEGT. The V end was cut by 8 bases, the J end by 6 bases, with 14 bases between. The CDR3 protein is CASFPGVGQPQHF. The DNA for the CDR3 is TGTGCCAGCTTTCCGGGGGTAGGTCAGCCCCAGCATTTT.

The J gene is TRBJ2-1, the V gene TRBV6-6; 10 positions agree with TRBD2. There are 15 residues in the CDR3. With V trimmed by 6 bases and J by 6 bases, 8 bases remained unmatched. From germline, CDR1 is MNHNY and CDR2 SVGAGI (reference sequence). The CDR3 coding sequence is TGTGCCAGCAGCAGTCCGGGACTAGCGACCAATGAGCAGTTCTTC. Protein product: CASSSPGLATNEQFF.

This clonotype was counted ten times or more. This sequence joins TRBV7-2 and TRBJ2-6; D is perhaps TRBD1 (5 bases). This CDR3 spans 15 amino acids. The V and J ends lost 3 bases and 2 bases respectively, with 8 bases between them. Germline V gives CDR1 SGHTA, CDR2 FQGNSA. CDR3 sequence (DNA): TGTGCCAGCAGCTTGCAAGGGGCTGGGGCCAACGTCCTGACTTTC. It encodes CASSLQGAGANVLTF.

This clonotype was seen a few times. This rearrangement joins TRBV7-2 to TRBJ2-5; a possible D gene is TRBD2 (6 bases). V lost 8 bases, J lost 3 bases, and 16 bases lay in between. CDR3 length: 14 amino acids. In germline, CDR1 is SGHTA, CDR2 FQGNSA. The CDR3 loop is CASGLSQREETQYF. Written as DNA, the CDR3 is TGTGCCAGCGGCCTCTCCCAGCGGGAAGAGACCCAGTACTTC.

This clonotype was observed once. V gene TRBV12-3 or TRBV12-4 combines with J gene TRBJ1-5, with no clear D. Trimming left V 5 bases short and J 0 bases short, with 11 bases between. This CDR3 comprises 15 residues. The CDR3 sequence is CASSHRISSNQPQHF. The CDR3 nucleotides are TGTGCCAGCAGTCACCGGATCTCTAGCAATCAGCCCCAGCATTTT.

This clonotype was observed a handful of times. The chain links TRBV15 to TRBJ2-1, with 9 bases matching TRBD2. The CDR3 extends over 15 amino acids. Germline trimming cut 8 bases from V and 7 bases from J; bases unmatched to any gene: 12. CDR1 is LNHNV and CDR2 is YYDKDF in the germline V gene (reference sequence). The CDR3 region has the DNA TGTGCCACCCTACCGGGACTAGCAATGGGGAATGAGCAGTTCTTC. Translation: CATLPGLAMGNEQFF.

The CDR3 spells CASRGTGRNTEAFF. The CDR3 DNA reads as TGTGCCAGCAGGGGGACAGGGCGGAACACTGAAGCTTTCTTT. The chain has TRBV12-3 or TRBV12-4 and TRBJ1-1; 9 bases are shared with TRBD1. V dropped 6 bases and J dropped 1; count of bases not matched to a gene: 3. The CDR3 has 14 residues.

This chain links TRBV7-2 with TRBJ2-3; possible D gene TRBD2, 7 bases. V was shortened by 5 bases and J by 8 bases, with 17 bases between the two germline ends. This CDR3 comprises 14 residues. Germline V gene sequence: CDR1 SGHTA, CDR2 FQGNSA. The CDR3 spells CASSARGARGTQYF. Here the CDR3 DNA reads TGTGCCAGCAGCGCCCGGGGGGCCAGGGGTACGCAGTATTTT. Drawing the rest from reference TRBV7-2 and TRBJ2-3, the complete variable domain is GAGVSQSPSNKVTEKGKDVELRCDPISGHTALYWYRQSLGQGLEFLIYFQGNSAPDKSGLPSDRFSAERTGGSVSTLTIQRTQQEDSAVYLCASSARGARGTQYFGPGTRLTVL.

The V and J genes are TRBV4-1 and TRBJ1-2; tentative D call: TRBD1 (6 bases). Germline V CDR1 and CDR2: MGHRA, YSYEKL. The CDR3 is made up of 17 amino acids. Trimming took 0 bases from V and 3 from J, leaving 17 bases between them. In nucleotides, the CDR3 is TGCGCCAGCAGCCAAGATCTGATGGCAGGGGTTGACTATGGCTACACCTTC. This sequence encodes CASSQDLMAGVDYGYTF.

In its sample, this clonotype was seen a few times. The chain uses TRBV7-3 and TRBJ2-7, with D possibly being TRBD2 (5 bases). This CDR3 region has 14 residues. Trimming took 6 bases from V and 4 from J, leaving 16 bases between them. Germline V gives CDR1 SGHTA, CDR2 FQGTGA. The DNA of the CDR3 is TGTGCCAGCAGTGACCGGAAGACGGGGTACGAGCAGTACTTC. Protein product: CASSDRKTGYEQYF.

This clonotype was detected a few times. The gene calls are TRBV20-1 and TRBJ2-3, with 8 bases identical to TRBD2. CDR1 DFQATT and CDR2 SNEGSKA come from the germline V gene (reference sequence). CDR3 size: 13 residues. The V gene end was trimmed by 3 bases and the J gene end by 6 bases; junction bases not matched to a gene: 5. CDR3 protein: CSASGGGPDTQYF. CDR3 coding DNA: TGCAGTGCTAGCGGGGGGGGCCCCGATACGCAGTATTTT.

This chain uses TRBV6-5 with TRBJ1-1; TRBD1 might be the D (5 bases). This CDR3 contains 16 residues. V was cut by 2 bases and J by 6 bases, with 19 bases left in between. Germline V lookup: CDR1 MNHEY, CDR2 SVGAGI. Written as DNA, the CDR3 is TGTGCCAGCAGTTACGGTCCGGGCAGGGACGGATCTGAAGCTTTCTTT. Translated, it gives CASSYGPGRDGSEAFF.